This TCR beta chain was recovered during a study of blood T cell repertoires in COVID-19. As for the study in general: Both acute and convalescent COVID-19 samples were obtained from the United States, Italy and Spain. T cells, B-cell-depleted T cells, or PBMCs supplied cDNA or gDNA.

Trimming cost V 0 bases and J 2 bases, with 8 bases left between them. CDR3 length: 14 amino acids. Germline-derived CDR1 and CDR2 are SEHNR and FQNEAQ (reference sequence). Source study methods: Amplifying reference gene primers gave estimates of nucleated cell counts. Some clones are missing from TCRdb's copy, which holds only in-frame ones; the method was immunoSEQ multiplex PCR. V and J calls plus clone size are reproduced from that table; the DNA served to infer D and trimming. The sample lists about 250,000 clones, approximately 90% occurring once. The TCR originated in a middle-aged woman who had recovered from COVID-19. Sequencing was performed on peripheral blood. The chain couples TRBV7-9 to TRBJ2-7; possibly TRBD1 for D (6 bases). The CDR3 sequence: CASSLATGTYEQYF. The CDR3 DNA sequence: TGTGCCAGCAGCTTAGCGACAGGAACCTACGAGCAGTACTTC.